This T cell receptor beta chain stems from a study of identical twins. The study, taken as a whole, reports: Insertions were reduced in abundant cord blood beta clonotypes but not in memory repertoires. Model-predicted out-of-frame TCR alpha sharing fell below observed values in monozygotic twins.

Trimming shortened V by 5 bases and J by 4 bases, and 9 bases separated the two germline ends. This CDR3 contains 13 residues. Germline CDR1 and CDR2: SNHLY and FYNNEI. Among all donors, each was a healthy Caucasian. Of note for this clonotype: The antigen is undetermined.

Template switching introduced a universal primer site, and the cDNA bore unique molecular identifiers. A single record per CDR3 protein comes from TCRdb applying MiXCR to the 5' RACE reads. The table has about 900,000 distinct CDR3 sequences, roughly an eighth seen once; the top ten hold around 1.6%. These data also featured in a second study, about yellow fever vaccine responses in identical twins.

This chain uses TRBV2 with TRBJ1-5; D is uncertain. Input material: PBMCs. This receptor was identified in a woman aged 18-29 years in good health. The CDR3 region is CASSLRNNQPQHF. The CDR3 bases are TGTGCCAGCAGTTTAAGAAATAATCAGCCCCAGCATTTT. The variable domain in full, with the rest retrieved from reference TRBV2 and TRBJ1-5, is EPEVTQTPSHQVTQMGQEVILRCVPISNHLYFYWYRQILGQKVEFLVSFYNNEISEKSEIFDDQFSVERPDGSNFTLKIRSTKLEDSAMYFCASSLRNNQPQHFGDGTRLSIL.